Below, 5 T cell receptor beta chains from the same sample are listed, as sequenced in a study of blood T cell repertoires in COVID-19. This table comes from immunoSEQ multiplex PCR, and its TCRdb copy is limited to in-frame clones, with some not included. The sample holds more than 60,000 clones, approximately 79% seen once. Sequenced input: peripheral blood. All receptors derive from a human donor with acute or convalescent COVID-19. The donor label of this sample is uncertain.

This clone was seen more than once but under ten times. This CDR3 is CASSQQGNSNQPQHF. Written as DNA, the CDR3 is TGTGCCAGCTCACAACAGGGAAATAGCAATCAGCCCCAGCATTTT. The rearrangement links TRBV18 to TRBJ1-5, with TRBD1 as a possible D gene (6 bases). The CDR3 extends over 15 amino acids. Germline lookup yields CDR1 KGHSH and CDR2 LQKENI. Deletions cut 4 bases from V and 0 bases from J, with 10 bases between. Combining the CDR3 with reference TRBV18 and TRBJ1-5 gives the whole variable domain NAGVMQNPRHLVRRRGQEARLRCSPMKGHSHVYWYRQLPEEGLKFMVYLQKENIIDESGMPKERFSAEFPKEGPSILRIQQVVRGDSAAYFCASSQQGNSNQPQHFGDGTRLSIL.

V gene TRBV2 combines with J gene TRBJ2-2, with D perhaps TRBD2 (6 bases). The CDR3 length is 14 residues. Per the germline V gene, CDR1 is SNHLY and CDR2 is FYNNEI. Deletions cut 3 bases from V and 1 base from J, with 6 bases between. The CDR3 bases are TGTGCCAGCAGTGAGGAGGGGAACACCGGGGAGCTGTTTTTT. It specifies CASSEEGNTGELFF.

This chain links TRBV7-9 with TRBJ1-2; 9 bases map to TRBD1. The germline CDR1 and CDR2 sequences are SEHNR and FQNEAQ (reference sequence). This CDR3 contains 16 residues. The V segment lost 1 base and the J segment 6 bases; nucleotides outside the gene matches: 9. The CDR3 loop is CASSLDLLTGGDGYTF. The CDR3 bases are TGTGCCAGCAGCTTAGATCTTTTGACAGGGGGAGATGGCTACACCTTC.

The chain links TRBV11-1 to TRBJ1-1, with 7 nucleotides matching TRBD1. Losses at the gene ends were 0 bases for V and 1 base for J; bases not matched to a gene: 11. The germline gives CDR1 SGHAT, CDR2 FQDESV (reference sequence). The CDR3 sequence is 18 residues long. CDR3 coding DNA: TGTGCCAGCAGCTTAGCGTGGACAGGAGCTGCCGGGAACACTGAAGCTTTCTTT. It encodes CASSLAWTGAAGNTEAFF.

This clone was observed a few times. The rearrangement joins TRBV7-2 to TRBJ1-1; TRBD1 is a possible D gene (5 bases). In germline, CDR1 is SGHTA, CDR2 FQGNSA. The length of the CDR3 is 15 residues. Trimming removed 5 bases from V and 1 base from J, with 14 bases in between. The CDR3 coding sequence is TGTGCCAGCAGCCCACAGACAGTGAAGAACACTGAAGCTTTCTTT. The encoded protein is CASSPQTVKNTEAFF.